This record looks at one T cell receptor (beta chain) sequence and its context. Its matching antigen is unknown. This record comes from a study of cytomegalovirus exposure and HLA in healthy donors. General observations from the study: In a later analysis, a missense DCLRE1C variant was linked to TCR beta V- and J-gene trimming. Reported performance of the classifier showed diagnosis of cytomegalovirus status with high specificity and sensitivity. A highly shared variant cluster was judged a likely technical artifact.

Germline loops: CDR1 SGDLS, CDR2 YYNGEE. The V segment lost 0 bases and the J segment 5 bases; nucleotides outside the gene matches: 5. This CDR3 is built from 15 residues. The PCR employed 60 Vbeta primers together with 13 Jbeta primers. Repertoires were generated with immunoSEQ multiplex PCR, while TCRdb's copy carries only in-frame clones and drops some. The sample records around 130,000 clones, 81% being singletons. As for the donors, each was a healthy bone marrow donor. J is TRBJ2-3 and V is TRBV9; 8 bases line up with TRBD2. The sequence was collected from a man between 18 and 29 years old in good health and CMV-seronegative. The sequencing sample was made of PBMCs. CDR3 loop: CASSVEGGGRDTQYF. CDR3 bases: TGTGCCAGCAGCGTAGAAGGCGGGGGGAGAGATACGCAGTATTTT.